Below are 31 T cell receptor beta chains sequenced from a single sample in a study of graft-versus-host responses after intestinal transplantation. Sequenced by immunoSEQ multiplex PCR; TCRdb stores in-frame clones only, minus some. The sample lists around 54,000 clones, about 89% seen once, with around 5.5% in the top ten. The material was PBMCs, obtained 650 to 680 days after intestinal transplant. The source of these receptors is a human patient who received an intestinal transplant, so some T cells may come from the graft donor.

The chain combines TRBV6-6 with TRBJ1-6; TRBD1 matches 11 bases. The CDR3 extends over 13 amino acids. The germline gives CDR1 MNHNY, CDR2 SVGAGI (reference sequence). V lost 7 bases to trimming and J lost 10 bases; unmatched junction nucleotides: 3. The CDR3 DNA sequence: TGTGCCAGCACCCGGACAGGGGGCTCACCCCTCCACTTT. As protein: CASTRTGGSPLHF.

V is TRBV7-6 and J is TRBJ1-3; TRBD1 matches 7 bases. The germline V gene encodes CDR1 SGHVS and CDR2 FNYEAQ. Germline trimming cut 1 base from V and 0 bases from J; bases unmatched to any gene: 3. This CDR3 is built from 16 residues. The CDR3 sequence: CASSLGQGNSGNTIYF. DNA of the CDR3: TGTGCCAGCAGCTTAGGACAGGGAAACTCTGGAAACACCATATATTTT.

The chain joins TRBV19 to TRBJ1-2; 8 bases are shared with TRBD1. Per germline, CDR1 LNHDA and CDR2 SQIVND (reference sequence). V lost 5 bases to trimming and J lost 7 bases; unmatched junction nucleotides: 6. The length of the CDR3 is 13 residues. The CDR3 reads CASSEQGVGGYTF. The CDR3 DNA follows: TGTGCCAGTAGTGAACAGGGGGTCGGTGGCTACACCTTC.

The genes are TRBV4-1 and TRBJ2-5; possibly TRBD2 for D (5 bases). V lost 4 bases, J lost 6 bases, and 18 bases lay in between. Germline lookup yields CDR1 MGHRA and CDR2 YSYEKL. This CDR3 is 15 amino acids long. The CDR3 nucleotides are TGCGCCAGCAGCCCCGAAAGATCCCCGGGAAAGACCCAGTACTTC. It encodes CASSPERSPGKTQYF.

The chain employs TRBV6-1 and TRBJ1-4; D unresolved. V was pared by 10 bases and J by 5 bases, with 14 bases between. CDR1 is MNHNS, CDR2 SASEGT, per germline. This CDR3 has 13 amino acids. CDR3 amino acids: CATELGRNEKLFF. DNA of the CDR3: TGTGCCACAGAGCTAGGGCGCAATGAAAAACTGTTTTTT.

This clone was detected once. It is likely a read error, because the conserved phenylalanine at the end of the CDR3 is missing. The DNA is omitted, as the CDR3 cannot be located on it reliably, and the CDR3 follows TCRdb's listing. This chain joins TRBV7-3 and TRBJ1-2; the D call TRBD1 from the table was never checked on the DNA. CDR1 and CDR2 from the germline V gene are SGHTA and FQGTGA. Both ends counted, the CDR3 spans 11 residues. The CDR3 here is CASSLIEGHLS.

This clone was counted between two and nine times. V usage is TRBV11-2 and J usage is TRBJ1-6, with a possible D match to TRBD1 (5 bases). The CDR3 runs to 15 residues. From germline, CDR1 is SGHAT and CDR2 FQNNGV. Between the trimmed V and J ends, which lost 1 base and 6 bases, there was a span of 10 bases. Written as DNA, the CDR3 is TGTGCCAGCAGCTTAGTGGGGGGTTTTAATTCACCCCTCCACTTT. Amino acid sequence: CASSLVGGFNSPLHF.

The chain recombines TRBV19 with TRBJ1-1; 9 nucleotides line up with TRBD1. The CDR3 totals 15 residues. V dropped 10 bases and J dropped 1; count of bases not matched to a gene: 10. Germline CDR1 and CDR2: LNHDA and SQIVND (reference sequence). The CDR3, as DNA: TGTGCCATCAGAGTACCGGGACAGGGGAACACTGAAGCTTTCTTT. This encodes CAIRVPGQGNTEAFF.

CDR3 residues: CASSYGSGRAFF. The CDR3 bases are TGTGCCAGCAGTTACGGATCAGGGAGAGCTTTCTTT. The chain combines TRBV6-5 with TRBJ1-1, with D possibly being TRBD1 (5 bases). The CDR3 totals 12 residues. The V and J ends lost 2 bases and 10 bases respectively, with 11 bases between them. From germline, CDR1 is MNHEY and CDR2 SVGAGI.

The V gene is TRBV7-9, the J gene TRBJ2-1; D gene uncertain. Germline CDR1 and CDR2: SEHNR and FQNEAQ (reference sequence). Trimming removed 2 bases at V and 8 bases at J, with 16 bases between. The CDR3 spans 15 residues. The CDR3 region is CASSLPFELVYEQFF. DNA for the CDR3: TGTGCCAGCAGCTTACCCTTTGAACTGGTCTATGAGCAGTTCTTC.

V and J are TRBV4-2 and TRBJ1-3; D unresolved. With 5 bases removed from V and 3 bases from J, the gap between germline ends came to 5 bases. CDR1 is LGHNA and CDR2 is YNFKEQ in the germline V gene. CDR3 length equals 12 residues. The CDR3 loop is CASSFHGNTIYF. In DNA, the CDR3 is TGTGCCAGCAGCTTCCATGGAAACACCATATATTTT.

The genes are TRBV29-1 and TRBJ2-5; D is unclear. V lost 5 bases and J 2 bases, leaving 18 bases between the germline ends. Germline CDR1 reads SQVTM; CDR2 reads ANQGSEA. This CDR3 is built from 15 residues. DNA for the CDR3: TGCAGCGTTAACCTCGGGTCGCTGGAACAAGAGACCCAGTACTTC. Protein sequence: CSVNLGSLEQETQYF. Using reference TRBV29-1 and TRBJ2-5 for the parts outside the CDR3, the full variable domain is SAVISQKPSRDICQRGTSLTIQCQVDSQVTMMFWYRQQPGQSLTLIATANQGSEATYESGFVIDKFPISRPNLTFSTLTVSNMSPEDSSIYLCSVNLGSLEQETQYFGPGTRLLVL.

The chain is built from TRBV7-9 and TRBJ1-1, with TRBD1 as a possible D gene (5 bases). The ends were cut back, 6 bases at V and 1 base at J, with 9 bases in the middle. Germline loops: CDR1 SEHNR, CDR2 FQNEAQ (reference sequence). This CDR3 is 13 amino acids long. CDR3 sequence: CASSPQGNTEAFF. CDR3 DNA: TGTGCCAGCAGTCCTCAGGGGAACACTGAAGCTTTCTTT.

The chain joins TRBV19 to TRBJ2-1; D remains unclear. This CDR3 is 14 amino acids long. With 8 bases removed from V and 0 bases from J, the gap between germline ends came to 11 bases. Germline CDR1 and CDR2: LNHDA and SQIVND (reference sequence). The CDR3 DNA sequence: TGTGCCAGTTCTGGACGGTCCTCCTACAATGAGCAGTTCTTC. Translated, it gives CASSGRSSYNEQFF.

The CDR3 bases are TGTGCCAGCAGCTTATCCGGGGAATCCTATGGCTACACCTTC. Amino acid sequence: CASSLSGESYGYTF. The V and J genes are TRBV7-9 and TRBJ1-2; D gene uncertain. The germline V and J ends were trimmed by 2 bases and 4 bases, with 11 bases remaining between them. The CDR3 contains 14 residues. The V gene's germline CDR1 is SEHNR and CDR2 FQNEAQ (reference sequence).

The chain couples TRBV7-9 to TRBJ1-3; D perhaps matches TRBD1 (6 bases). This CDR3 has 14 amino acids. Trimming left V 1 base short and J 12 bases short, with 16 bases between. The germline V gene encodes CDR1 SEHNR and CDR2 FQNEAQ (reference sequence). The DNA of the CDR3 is TGTGCCAGCAGCTTAGACTTACAGGGTTCGGGCATATATTTT. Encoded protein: CASSLDLQGSGIYF.

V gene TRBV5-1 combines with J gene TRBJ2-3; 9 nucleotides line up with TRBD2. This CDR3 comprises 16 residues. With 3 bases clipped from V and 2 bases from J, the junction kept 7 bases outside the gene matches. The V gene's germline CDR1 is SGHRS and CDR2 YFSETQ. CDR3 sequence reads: CASSWTLAGHTDTQYF. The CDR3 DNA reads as TGCGCCAGCAGCTGGACTCTAGCGGGACACACAGATACGCAGTATTTT.

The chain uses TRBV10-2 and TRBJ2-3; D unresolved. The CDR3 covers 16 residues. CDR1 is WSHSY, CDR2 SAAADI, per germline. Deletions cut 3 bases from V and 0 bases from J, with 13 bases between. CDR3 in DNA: TGCGCCAGCAGTGATTACAGCCGCACTAGCACAGATACGCAGTATTTT. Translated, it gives CASSDYSRTSTDTQYF.

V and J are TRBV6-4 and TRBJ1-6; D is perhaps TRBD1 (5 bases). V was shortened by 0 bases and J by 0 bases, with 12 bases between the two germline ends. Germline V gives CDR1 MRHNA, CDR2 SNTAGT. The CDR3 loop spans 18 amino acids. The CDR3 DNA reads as TGTGCCAGCAGTGACTCGAGGGACTTTAGCTCCTATAATTCACCCCTCCACTTT. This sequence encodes CASSDSRDFSSYNSPLHF.

Here the CDR3 reads CASSGDYEQYF. The CDR3, as DNA: TGTGCCAGCAGCGGCGACTACGAGCAGTACTTC. The chain links TRBV5-4 to TRBJ2-7, with D unresolved. Germline CDR1 SGHNT, CDR2 YYREEE (reference sequence). The CDR3 extends over 11 amino acids. V lost 4 bases and J 3 bases, leaving 5 bases between the germline ends.

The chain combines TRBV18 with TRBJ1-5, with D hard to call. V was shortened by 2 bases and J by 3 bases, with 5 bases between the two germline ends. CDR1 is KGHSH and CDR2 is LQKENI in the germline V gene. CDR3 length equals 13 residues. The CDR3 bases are TGTGCCAGCTCACCAAGAAACAATCAGCCCCAGCATTTT. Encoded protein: CASSPRNNQPQHF.

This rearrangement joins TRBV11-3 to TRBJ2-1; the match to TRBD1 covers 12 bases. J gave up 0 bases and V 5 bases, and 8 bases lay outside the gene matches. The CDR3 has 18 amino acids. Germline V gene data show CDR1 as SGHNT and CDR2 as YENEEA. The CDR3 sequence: CASSAGQGAGSSYNEQFF. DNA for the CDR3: TGTGCCAGCAGCGCGGGACAGGGGGCGGGAAGCTCCTACAATGAGCAGTTCTTC.

CDR3 nucleotides: TGTGCCAGCAGTACCCACTCCTACAATGAGCAGTTCTTC. Translated, it gives CASSTHSYNEQFF. This rearrangement joins TRBV27 to TRBJ2-1; D is unclear. The CDR3 consists of 13 residues. Germline V CDR1 and CDR2: MNHEY, SMNVEV (reference sequence). V lost 5 bases and J 0 bases, leaving 5 bases between the germline ends.

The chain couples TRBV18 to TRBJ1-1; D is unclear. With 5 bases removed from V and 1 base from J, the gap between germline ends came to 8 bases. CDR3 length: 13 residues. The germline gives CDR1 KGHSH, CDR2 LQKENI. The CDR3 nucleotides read TGTGCCAGCTCAACCCGATCGAACACTGAAGCTTTCTTT. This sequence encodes CASSTRSNTEAFF.

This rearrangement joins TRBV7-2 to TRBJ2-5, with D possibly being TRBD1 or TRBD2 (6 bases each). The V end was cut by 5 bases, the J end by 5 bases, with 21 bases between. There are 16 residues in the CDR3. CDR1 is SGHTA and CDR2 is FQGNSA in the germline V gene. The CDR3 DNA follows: TGTGCCAGCAGCCTAATTCTAGGGGGGCTTAGGGAGACCCAGTACTTC. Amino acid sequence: CASSLILGGLRETQYF. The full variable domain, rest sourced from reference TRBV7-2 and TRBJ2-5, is GAGVSQSPSNKVTEKGKDVELRCDPISGHTALYWYRQSLGQGLEFLIYFQGNSAPDKSGLPSDRFSAERTGGSVSTLTIQRTQQEDSAVYLCASSLILGGLRETQYFGPGTRLLVL.

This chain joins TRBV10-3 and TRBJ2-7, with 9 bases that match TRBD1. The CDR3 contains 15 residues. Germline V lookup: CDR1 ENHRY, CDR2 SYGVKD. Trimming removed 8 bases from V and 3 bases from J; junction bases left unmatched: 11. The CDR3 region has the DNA TGTGCCATCGGGGCTTACCGGGACAGGGACTACGAGCAGTACTTC. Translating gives CAIGAYRDRDYEQYF.

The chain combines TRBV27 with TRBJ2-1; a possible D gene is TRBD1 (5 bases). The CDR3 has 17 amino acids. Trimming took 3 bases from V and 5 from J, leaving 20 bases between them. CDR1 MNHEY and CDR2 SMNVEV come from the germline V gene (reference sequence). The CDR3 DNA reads TGTGCCAGCAGTTTCCACCCGATGGATGGGGCAAACAATGAGCAGTTCTTC. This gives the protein CASSFHPMDGANNEQFF.

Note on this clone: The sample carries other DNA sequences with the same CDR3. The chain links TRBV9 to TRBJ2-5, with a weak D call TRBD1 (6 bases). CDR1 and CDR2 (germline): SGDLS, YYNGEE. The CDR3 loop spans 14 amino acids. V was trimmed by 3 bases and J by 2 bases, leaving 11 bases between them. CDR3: CASSGTVQQETQYF. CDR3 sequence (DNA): TGTGCCAGCAGCGGGACAGTGCAACAAGAGACCCAGTACTTC.

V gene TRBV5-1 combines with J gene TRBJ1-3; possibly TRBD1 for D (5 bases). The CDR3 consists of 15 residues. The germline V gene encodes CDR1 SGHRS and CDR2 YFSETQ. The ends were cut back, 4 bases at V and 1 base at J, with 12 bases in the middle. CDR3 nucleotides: TGCGCCAGCAGCCCGCCGGGGACGTCTGGAAACACCATATATTTT. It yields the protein CASSPPGTSGNTIYF.

Here the CDR3 DNA reads TGTGCCAGCACCGTCCCTGGGACACTTGACACTGAAGCTTTCTTT. This sequence encodes CASTVPGTLDTEAFF. The rearrangement links TRBV28 to TRBJ1-1; D possibly corresponds to TRBD1 (6 bases). Germline assignment: CDR1 MDHEN and CDR2 SYDVKM. The CDR3 covers 15 residues. Trimming removed 7 bases from V and 3 bases from J, with 18 bases in between.

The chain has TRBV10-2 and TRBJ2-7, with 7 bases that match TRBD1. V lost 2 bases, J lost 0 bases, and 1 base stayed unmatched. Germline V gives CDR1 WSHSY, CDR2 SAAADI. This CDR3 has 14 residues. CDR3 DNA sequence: TGCGCCAGCAGTGAGCCAGGGGGCTCCTACGAGCAGTACTTC. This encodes CASSEPGGSYEQYF.